This TCR beta chain was retrieved from a study of cytomegalovirus exposure and HLA in healthy donors. Findings and limits, study-wide: Some TCR beta chains (approximately 180 of them) were listed as cytomegalovirus-associated. One later analysis, an examination of the roughly 130 validation repertoires, found that first-cohort TCR clusters tended to co-occur in them.

Germline CDR1 SGHTA, CDR2 FQGNSA. This CDR3 is built from 14 residues. V shed 5 bases and J 6 bases; nucleotides not matched to a gene: 7. A word on this clone: Its antigen is still unknown.

The donors were in the roughly 110-subject validation cohort; that cohort was separate from the approximately 700-subject first cohort. Clones were read by immunoSEQ multiplex PCR, and TCRdb kept only the in-frame ones, dropping some. The sample lists a few hundred thousand clones; approximately 88% were seen once. The source of this sequence is a woman aged 18-29 years in good health and CMV-seronegative. The specimen was PBMCs. The genes are TRBV7-2 and TRBJ1-1; 9 bases agree with TRBD1. CDR3 in DNA: TGTGCCAGCAGCCGCGGGACAGGGTTATCTGAAGCTTTCTTT. Translating it yields CASSRGTGLSEAFF.